The clone carrying this T cell receptor beta chain is a singleton in its sample. Germline assignment: CDR1 KGHDR and CDR2 SFDVKD. This CDR3 comprises 13 residues. The germline V and J ends were trimmed by 10 bases and 6 bases, with 18 bases remaining between them. In the authors' workflow: Amplification of reference gene primers was used by the study to estimate nucleated cell counts. Assay: immunoSEQ multiplex PCR; the TCRdb copy retains only in-frame clones and omits some. D and trimming come from the DNA, and the V and J calls and clone size come from that table. There are approximately 180,000 clones in the sample; roughly 85% occur only once, and 11% lies in the top ten. The sample originates from a study of blood T cell repertoires in COVID-19. Study information: The United States, Italy and Spain provided the acute and convalescent COVID-19 samples. PBMCs, B-cell-depleted T cells, or T cells were the source of the cDNA or gDNA that made up the material.

The receptor comes from a human donor with active or convalescent COVID-19. The donor label of this sample is uncertain. Material: peripheral blood. J is TRBJ2-7 and V is TRBV24-1; TRBD1 is a possible D gene (5 bases). This CDR3 is CATSREEGPEQYF. The CDR3 DNA follows: TGTGCCACGAGCAGGGAAGAAGGGCCCGAGCAGTACTTC.